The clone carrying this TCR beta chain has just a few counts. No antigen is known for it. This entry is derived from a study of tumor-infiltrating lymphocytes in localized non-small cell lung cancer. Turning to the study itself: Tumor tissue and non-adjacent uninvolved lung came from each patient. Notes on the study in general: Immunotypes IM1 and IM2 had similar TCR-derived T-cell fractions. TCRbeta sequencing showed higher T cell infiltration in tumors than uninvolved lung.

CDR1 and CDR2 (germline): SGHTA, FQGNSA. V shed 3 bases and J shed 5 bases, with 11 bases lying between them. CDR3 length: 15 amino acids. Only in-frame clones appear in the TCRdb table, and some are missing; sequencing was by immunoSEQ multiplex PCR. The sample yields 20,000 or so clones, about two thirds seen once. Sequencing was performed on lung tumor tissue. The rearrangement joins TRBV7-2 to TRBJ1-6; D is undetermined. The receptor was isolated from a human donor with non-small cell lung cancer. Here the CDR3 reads CASSFSAGNNSPLHF. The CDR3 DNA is TGTGCCAGCAGCTTCTCCGCGGGTAATAATTCACCCCTCCACTTT.